These T cell receptor beta chains were read from a single sample in a study of read filtering for tumor transcriptome and immune sequencing. One entry per CDR3 protein, called by TCRdb with MiXCR from the reads. The sample has 130,000 or so distinct CDR3 sequences, approximately 13% seen once; the top ten hold 6.5% to 9%. The material sequenced was a population of CD138-negative cells sorted from bone marrow. The receptors here all came from a donor aged 40 or older with multiple myeloma. CDR3s include the opening cysteine and the closing phenylalanine or tryptophan. D genes are given only for firm matches. The size entry is marked missing in some rows and otherwise reads once, few, many or a size class.

J gene	V gene	clone size	D gene	CDR3 DNA	CDR3 protein
TRBJ2-3	TRBV6-5	many	NA	TGTGCCAGCAGTTACGCAGATACGCAGTATTTT	CASSYADTQYF
TRBJ1-5	TRBV5-1	many	NA	TGTGCCAGCAGCTTATCAGGGAATCAGCCCCAGCATTTT	CASSLSGNQPQHF
TRBJ2-3	TRBV4-1	many	NA	TGCGCCAGCAGACTCGGAAAGGGGACAGATACGCAGTATTTT	CASRLGKGTDTQYF
TRBJ1-1	TRBV29-1	few	TRBD1	TGCAGCGTCATGACAGGGGATAACACTGAAGCTTTCTTT	CSVMTGDNTEAFF
TRBJ2-1	TRBV10-1	many	TRBD2	TGCGCCAGCAGTGATCGGACTAGCGGGAGGGCTCGCTACAATGAGCAGTTCTTC	CASSDRTSGRARYNEQFF
TRBJ2-5	TRBV12-3/TRBV12-4	NA	TRBD2	TGTGCCAGCAGTTTCTTAGCGGGAGGGATAGAGACCCAGTACTTC	CASSFLAGGIETQYF
TRBJ2-3	TRBV30	NA	TRBD2	TGTGCCTGGAGTGTACCTGCGGGAGGGCCCACAGATACGCAGTATTTT	CAWSVPAGGPTDTQYF
TRBJ2-7	TRBV6-6	many	NA	TGTGCCAGCAGCCGGGACGGCTTCTACGAGCAGTACTTC	CASSRDGFYEQYF
TRBJ2-3	TRBV7-7	few	TRBD2	TGTGCCAGCAGCTTAGAACGGGAGGGCCATTATATTAGTAATACGCAGTATTTT	CASSLEREGHYISNTQYF
TRBJ2-1	TRBV6-2/TRBV6-3	many	NA	TGTGCCAGCAGTTACTCGAGGCGGGGACCGTACAATGAGCAGTTCTTC	CASSYSRRGPYNEQFF
TRBJ2-7	TRBV29-1	many	NA	TGCAGCGTTGAAGGTGGGACCCGGTACGAGCAGTACTTC	CSVEGGTRYEQYF
TRBJ2-1	TRBV4-2	many	TRBD2	TGTGCCAGCAGCCAGGTAGGACTAGCGGGACGCAATGAGCAGTTCTTC	CASSQVGLAGRNEQFF
TRBJ1-1	TRBV20-1	many	NA	TGCAGTGCTAGTTCAGGAGCCGCCGACACTGAAGCTTTCTTT	CSASSGAADTEAFF
TRBJ2-3	TRBV5-6	once	NA	TGTGCCAGCCTTTACGGGGCGGAGCATGAAGGGCAGTATTTT	CASLYGAEHEGQYF
TRBJ2-1	TRBV24-1	many	TRBD2	TGTGCCACCAGTGACTCAAGCGGGAGTTCCTACAATGAGCAGTTCTTC	CATSDSSGSSYNEQFF
TRBJ2-7	TRBV7-9	many	TRBD1	TGTGCCAGCAGCTTAGGGAGGACAGGGGACCTCTACGAGCAGTACTTC	CASSLGRTGDLYEQYF
TRBJ2-1	TRBV29-1	many	TRBD2	TGCAGCGTTGAAGATCTGAGACTAGCGGGAGTTAGCAATGAGCAGTTCTTC	CSVEDLRLAGVSNEQFF
TRBJ2-3	TRBV6-2/TRBV6-3	NA	NA	TGTGCCAGCAGTTACCCCGCTAAGGGAGATACGCAGTATTTT	CASSYPAKGDTQYF
TRBJ2-3	TRBV12-3/TRBV12-4	NA	TRBD2	TGTGCCAGCAGTTTCTATCTAGCGGCCACAGATACGCAGTATTTT	CASSFYLAATDTQYF
TRBJ2-5	TRBV20-1	many	TRBD1	TGCAGTGCAACCGGGACAGATGAGACCCAGTACTTC	CSATGTDETQYF
TRBJ2-7	TRBV20-1	many	TRBD1	TGCAGTGCTAGTGGGGACAGGGGGGAGTACGAGCAGTACTTC	CSASGDRGEYEQYF
TRBJ2-7	TRBV7-9	many	NA	TGTGCCAGCAGCTGGAGCCCCCGGGACCCAAGCTCCTACGAGCAGTACTTC	CASSWSPRDPSSYEQYF
TRBJ2-1	TRBV6-2/TRBV6-3	many	TRBD2	TGTGCCAGCAGTCCCGGGACTAGCGGGAGTGCCGAGCAGTTCTTC	CASSPGTSGSAEQFF
TRBJ2-3	TRBV6-2/TRBV6-3	many	TRBD2	TGTGCCAGCAGTTACTCCGGGACTAGCGGGTCCGGGGACACGCAGTATTTT	CASSYSGTSGSGDTQYF
TRBJ1-5	TRBV6-8	many	NA	TGTGCCAGCAGTTACGGGGCACCCCGGGACAATCAGCCCCAGCATTTT	CASSYGAPRDNQPQHF
TRBJ2-7	TRBV6-6	NA	TRBD2	TGTGCCAGCAGTTACACACTAGCGGGAGTCGAGCAGTACTTC	CASSYTLAGVEQYF
TRBJ1-5	TRBV7-9	NA	NA	TGTGCCAGCAGCTTACACGGGGGGCGGGATCAGCCCCAGCATTTT	CASSLHGGRDQPQHF
TRBJ2-7	TRBV7-9	many	NA	TGTGCCAGCAGCTCCCGGGGCTACGAGCAGTACTTC	CASSSRGYEQYF